Presented here are 18 T cell receptor beta chains from one specimen sequenced in a study of shared clonotypes between healthy human individuals. Using immunoSEQ multiplex PCR, the repertoire was profiled, and TCRdb retains in-frame clones only, with some absent. The sample lists more than 900,000 clones, around 78% occurring once. Sequencing was carried out using memory CD4+ T cells from PBMCs. Subset noted: CD45RA-negative fraction. The receptors derive from a man younger than 30 in good health. Some clones in this sample may be carry-over from other donors' samples.

The chain has TRBV6-4 and TRBJ1-5, with D perhaps TRBD1 (6 bases). Germline loops: CDR1 MRHNA, CDR2 SNTAGT. Trimming took 6 bases from V and 1 from J, leaving 22 bases between them. The CDR3 loop spans 18 amino acids. CDR3: CASSVYRVGFFSNQPQHF. CDR3 DNA sequence: TGTGCCAGCAGCGTTTACAGGGTCGGTTTCTTCAGCAATCAGCCCCAGCATTTT.

The genes are TRBV11-2 and TRBJ2-5, with a tentative D call TRBD2 (5 bases). This CDR3 comprises 17 residues. CDR1 is SGHAT and CDR2 is FQNNGV in the germline V gene. V dropped 1 base and J dropped 1 base, with 16 bases sitting between them. This CDR3 reads CASSLVQGGGFQETQYF. CDR3 nucleotides: TGTGCCAGCAGCTTAGTCCAAGGCGGAGGCTTCCAAGAGACCCAGTACTTC.

This chain joins TRBV28 and TRBJ2-3; D is unclear. The ends were cut back, 8 bases at V and 0 bases at J, with 9 bases in the middle. Looked up from germline, CDR1 is MDHEN and CDR2 is SYDVKM. The CDR3 totals 13 residues. In DNA, the CDR3 is TGTGCCAGCTGTGAACCTAGCACAGATACGCAGTATTTT. This sequence encodes CASCEPSTDTQYF.

This chain uses TRBV6-6 with TRBJ2-7, with D perhaps TRBD2 (6 bases). Germline CDR1 is MNHNY and CDR2 is SVGAGI (reference sequence). The CDR3 has 16 residues. The ends were cut back, 7 bases at V and 1 base at J, with 20 bases in the middle. The CDR3 nucleotides read TGTGCCAGCACCCCTCGTTTTCGGGAGAAGTCCTACGAGCAGTACTTC. Amino acid sequence: CASTPRFREKSYEQYF.

The J gene is TRBJ2-2, the V gene TRBV5-1; 9 positions agree with TRBD2. V lost 4 bases and J lost 6; bases outside the gene matches: 16. CDR1 and CDR2 (germline): SGHRS, YFSETQ. The CDR3 extends over 18 amino acids. This CDR3 reads CASSPFSPGTSRAGELFF. The CDR3 DNA reads TGCGCCAGCAGCCCTTTCTCCCCCGGGACTAGCAGGGCCGGGGAGCTGTTTTTT.

The gene calls are TRBV11-1 and TRBJ2-3; TRBD2 is a possible D gene (5 bases). This CDR3 comprises 15 residues. Trimming cost V 5 bases and J 0 bases, with 12 bases left between them. CDR1 is SGHAT, CDR2 FQDESV, per germline (reference sequence). The CDR3 is CASSERPASTDTQYF. CDR3 coding DNA: TGTGCCAGCAGCGAGCGGCCTGCTAGCACAGATACGCAGTATTTT.

The chain joins TRBV28 to TRBJ2-1, with D tentatively TRBD1 or TRBD2 (5 bases each). The V end lost 7 bases, the J end lost 0 bases, and 28 bases lay between the germline ends. There are 20 residues in the CDR3. The germline V gene encodes CDR1 MDHEN and CDR2 SYDVKM. The CDR3, as DNA: TGTGCCAGCATCCCGGCTCAGGGAGCTAAAGCCCAGAGCTCCTACAATGAGCAGTTCTTC. Protein sequence: CASIPAQGAKAQSSYNEQFF. The full variable domain, in which reference TRBV28 and TRBJ2-1 provide the parts outside the CDR3, is DVKVTQSSRYLVKRTGEKVFLECVQDMDHENMFWYRQDPGLGLRLIYFSYDVKMKEKGDIPEGYSVSREKKERFSLILESASTNQTSMYLCASIPAQGAKAQSSYNEQFFGPGTRLTVL.

The V and J genes are TRBV29-1 and TRBJ1-1; D remains ambiguous. The CDR3 is made up of 12 amino acids. Per germline, CDR1 SQVTM and CDR2 ANQGSEA. Trimming removed 7 bases at V and 1 base at J, with 10 bases between. CDR3 protein: CSARSGNTEAFF. CDR3 in DNA: TGCAGCGCTCGAAGTGGGAACACTGAAGCTTTCTTT.

As for this clone: This same CDR3 is encoded by further DNA sequences in the sample. The CDR3 here is CASSVGQGDYEQYF. As DNA, the CDR3 is TGTGCCAGCAGCGTAGGCCAGGGGGACTACGAGCAGTACTTC. The chain couples TRBV9 to TRBJ2-7, with 7 bases aligning to TRBD1. Germline lookup yields CDR1 SGDLS and CDR2 YYNGEE. The V gene end was trimmed by 0 bases and the J gene end by 3 bases; junction bases not matched to a gene: 3. This CDR3 region has 14 residues.

V and J are TRBV5-1 and TRBJ1-4; 8 nucleotides match TRBD1. V trimming: 3 bases; J trimming: 7 bases; junction bases outside the gene matches: 8. This CDR3 is built from 15 residues. The germline V gene encodes CDR1 SGHRS and CDR2 YFSETQ. The CDR3 nucleotides read TGCGCCAGCAGCTGGAGGACAGGGCAGAGTGAAAAACTGTTTTTT. Translated, it gives CASSWRTGQSEKLFF.

This clone was seen a handful of times. The chain links TRBV5-1 to TRBJ2-5; 14 bases align to TRBD2. The CDR3 totals 16 residues. Per the germline V gene, CDR1 is SGHRS and CDR2 is YFSETQ. V lost 5 bases, J lost 5 bases, and 8 bases stayed unmatched. CDR3: CASSSTSGRAWETQYF. CDR3 bases: TGCGCCAGCAGTTCGACTAGCGGGAGGGCCTGGGAGACCCAGTACTTC.

The chain uses TRBV12-5 and TRBJ2-1; D is uncertain. Germline V gives CDR1 LGHNT, CDR2 FRNRAP. The V end lost 6 bases, the J end lost 10 bases, and 25 bases lay between the germline ends. This CDR3 contains 16 residues. CDR3 in amino acids: CASGLEAWDLGSEQFF. The CDR3 DNA follows: TGTGCTAGTGGCCTTGAGGCATGGGATCTTGGGTCGGAGCAGTTCTTC.

The chain employs TRBV1 and TRBJ2-7; TRBD1 reflects the table's D call only, with no check against the DNA. TRBV1 is described as a pseudogene. The CDR3 has 15 amino acids. In nucleotides, the CDR3 is TGCACCATCACGACAGGGGGTCCCCTTTTCTACGAGCAGTACTTC. Protein: CTITTGGPLFYEQYF.

The chain uses TRBV13 and TRBJ1-2; 7 bases map to TRBD1. Trimming at V came to 3 bases and at J to 5 bases, leaving 6 bases not matched to a gene. The CDR3 covers 14 residues. CDR1 PRHDT and CDR2 FYEKMQ come from the germline V gene (reference sequence). For the CDR3, the DNA is TGTGCCAGCAGCTTCAGACAGGGTGGGTATGGCTACACCTTC. It specifies CASSFRQGGYGYTF.

As concerns this clone: The sample carries other DNA sequences with the same CDR3. The rearrangement uses TRBV30 and TRBJ2-3; no clear D. Per the germline V gene, CDR1 is GTSNPN and CDR2 is SVGIG (reference sequence). Trimming cost V 2 bases and J 3 bases, with 6 bases left between them. This CDR3 is 12 amino acids long. The CDR3, as DNA: TGTGCCTGGAGTACAGCTACAGATACGCAGTATTTT. Residues: CAWSTATDTQYF.

The genes are TRBV19 and TRBJ2-3, with 7 bases aligning to TRBD1. From germline, CDR1 is LNHDA and CDR2 SQIVND (reference sequence). CDR3 size: 14 residues. V trimming: 3 bases; J trimming: 1 base; junction bases outside the gene matches: 1. The CDR3 protein is CASSIGQGTDTQYF. CDR3 DNA sequence: TGTGCCAGTAGTATCGGACAGGGCACAGATACGCAGTATTTT.

The chain couples TRBV28 to TRBJ1-3; maybe TRBD1 (6 bases). CDR1 MDHEN and CDR2 SYDVKM come from the germline V gene. The CDR3 has 17 residues. Deletions cut 6 bases from V and 4 bases from J, with 22 bases between. CDR3 sequence (DNA): TGTGCCAGCAGGACCACCCCCGGGGGCTATGAGGGAAACACCATATATTTT. As protein: CASRTTPGGYEGNTIYF.

The CDR3 DNA reads as TGCGCCAGCAGTGAGAGGACAGGGACCCCCTACGAGCAGTACTTC. As protein: CASSERTGTPYEQYF. The chain carries TRBV10-2 and TRBJ2-7; TRBD1 matches at 8 bases. The CDR3 contains 15 residues. Unmatched junction bases numbered 5, after V lost 2 bases and J lost 2 bases. Germline V gene data show CDR1 as WSHSY and CDR2 as SAAADI.